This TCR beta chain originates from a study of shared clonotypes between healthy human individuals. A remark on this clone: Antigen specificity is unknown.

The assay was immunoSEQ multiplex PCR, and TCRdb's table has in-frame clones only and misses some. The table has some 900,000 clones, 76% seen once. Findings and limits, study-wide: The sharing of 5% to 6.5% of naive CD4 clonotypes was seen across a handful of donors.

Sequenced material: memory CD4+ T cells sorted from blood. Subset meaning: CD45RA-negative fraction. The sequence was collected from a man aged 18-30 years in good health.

As DNA, the CDR3 is TGTGCCAGCAGTTTGACAGGGGGCATGTCCTACAATGAGCAGTTCTTC. Amino acids: CASSLTGGMSYNEQFF. This chain joins TRBV28 and TRBJ2-1; TRBD1 matches 10 bases. The CDR3 is 16 residues long. Germline trimming cut 3 bases from V and 1 base from J; bases unmatched to any gene: 3. Germline CDR1 reads MDHEN; CDR2 reads SYDVKM.